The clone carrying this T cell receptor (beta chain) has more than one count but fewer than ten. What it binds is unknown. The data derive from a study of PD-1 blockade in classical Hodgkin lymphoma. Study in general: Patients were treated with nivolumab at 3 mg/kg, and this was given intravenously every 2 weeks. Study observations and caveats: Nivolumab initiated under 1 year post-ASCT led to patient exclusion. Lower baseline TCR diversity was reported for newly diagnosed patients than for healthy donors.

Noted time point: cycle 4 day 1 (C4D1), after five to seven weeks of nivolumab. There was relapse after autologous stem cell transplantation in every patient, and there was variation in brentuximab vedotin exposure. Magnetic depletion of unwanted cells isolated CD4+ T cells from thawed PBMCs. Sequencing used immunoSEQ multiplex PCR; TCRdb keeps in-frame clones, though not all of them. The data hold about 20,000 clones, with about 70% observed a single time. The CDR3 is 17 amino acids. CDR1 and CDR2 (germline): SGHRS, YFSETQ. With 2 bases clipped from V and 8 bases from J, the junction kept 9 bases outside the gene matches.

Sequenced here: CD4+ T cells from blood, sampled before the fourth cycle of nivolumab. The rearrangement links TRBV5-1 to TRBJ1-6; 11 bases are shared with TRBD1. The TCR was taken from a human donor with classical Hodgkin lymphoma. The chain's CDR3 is CASSFGGGQGADSPLHF. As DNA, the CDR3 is TGCGCCAGCAGCTTCGGGGGAGGACAGGGGGCTGATTCACCCCTCCACTTT.